This T cell receptor (beta chain) was identified during a study of pediatric ulcerative colitis. Assay: immunoSEQ multiplex PCR; the TCRdb copy retains only in-frame clones and omits some. The data contain around 68,000 clones, 77% of them singletons. This clone appeared once. Trimming shortened V by 0 bases and J by 3 bases, and 8 bases separated the two germline ends. The CDR3 is 14 amino acids. Per germline, CDR1 SGHRS and CDR2 YFSETQ. Sequenced: blood. The genes are TRBV5-1 and TRBJ2-3; D gene uncertain. The TCR originated in a boy aged 5 to 17 with moderate ulcerative colitis. Here the CDR3 DNA reads TGCGCCAGCAGCTTGGACCGGGTAACAGATACGCAGTATTTT. This gives the protein CASSLDRVTDTQYF. The full variable domain, with the rest looked up from reference TRBV5-1 and TRBJ2-3, is KAGVTQTPRYLIKTRGQQVTLSCSPISGHRSVSWYQQTPGQGLQFLFEYFSETQRNKGNFPGRFSGRQFSNSRSEMNVSTLELGDSALYLCASSLDRVTDTQYFGPGTRLTVL.